A selection of T cell receptor beta chains follows, all from one sample in a study of identifying expanded T cells in peripheral blood. Profiling relied on immunoSEQ multiplex PCR, and the TCRdb table lists in-frame clones only, not all of them. This table holds roughly 63,000 clones, about four fifths found once. Sequences were obtained from blood. These receptors originate from a person aged 18 to 70 in good health. CDR3s include the opening cysteine and the closing phenylalanine or tryptophan. D genes are given only for firm matches. Rows give clone size only sometimes, using once, few, many, or a class for an expanded clone.

>-|-|TRBV7-9|TRBJ2-7
CASSFGGVTYF
TGTGCCAGCAGCTTTGGGGGCGTAACGTACTTC
>TRBD2|-|TRBV11-2|TRBJ2-7
CASSLTSGSFDEQYF
TGTGCCAGCAGCTTAACTAGCGGGAGTTTCGACGAGCAGTACTTC
>-|once|TRBV7-2|TRBJ1-2
CASSLQGGHGYTF
TGTGCCAGCAGCTTGCAGGGTGGGCATGGCTACACCTTC
>-|-|TRBV19|TRBJ1-5
CASSNREAQPQHF
TGTGCCAGTAGTAATAGGGAGGCTCAGCCCCAGCATTTT
>TRBD1|-|TRBV7-8|TRBJ2-1
CASREGGSYNNEQFF
TGTGCCAGCCGCGAAGGGGGCAGCTACAACAATGAGCAGTTCTTC
>-|once|TRBV6-6|TRBJ1-1
CASSYSGVNTEAFF
TGTGCCAGCAGTTACTCAGGAGTGAACACTGAAGCTTTCTTT
>TRBD2|once|TRBV4-3|TRBJ2-1
CASSLRHEGRAGLAEYNEQFF
TGCGCCAGCAGCCTCCGCCACGAGGGCAGAGCGGGACTAGCGGAATACAATGAGCAGTTCTTC
>-|-|TRBV18|TRBJ2-5
CASSLGLQETQYF
TGTGCCAGCTCACTCGGCCTCCAAGAGACCCAGTACTTC
>-|-|TRBV10-3|TRBJ2-1
CAISESSDTRSYNEQFF
TGTGCCATCAGTGAGAGTAGCGACACCCGCTCCTACAATGAGCAGTTCTTC
>TRBD2|-|TRBV11-3|TRBJ2-3
CASRSPGLAVTDTQYF
TGTGCCAGCAGGAGTCCGGGACTAGCGGTCACAGATACGCAGTATTTT
>TRBD2|-|TRBV5-1|TRBJ2-1
CASSLSGGYNEQFF
TGCGCCAGCAGCTTAAGCGGGGGGTACAATGAGCAGTTCTTC
>TRBD2|-|TRBV5-6|TRBJ2-5
CASSLLAGDETQYF
TGTGCCAGCAGTCTTCTAGCGGGAGATGAGACCCAGTACTTC
>TRBD1|-|TRBV6-5|TRBJ1-2
CASSYEQGSGYTF
TGTGCCAGCAGTTACGAACAGGGGAGTGGCTACACCTTC
>-|-|TRBV5-1|TRBJ2-5
CASSPGIRETQYF
TGCGCCAGCAGCCCGGGGATTCGGGAGACCCAGTACTTC
>TRBD1|-|TRBV14|TRBJ2-6
CASSQFTGASSGANVLTF
TGTGCCAGCAGCCAATTTACAGGGGCCTCCTCTGGGGCCAACGTCCTGACTTTC
>-|few|TRBV5-4|TRBJ1-2
CASSLRAQGRDGYTF
TGTGCCAGCAGCTTGAGGGCACAGGGCAGGGATGGCTACACCTTC
>TRBD1|-|TRBV19|TRBJ1-5
CASSKKTGVYQPQHF
TGTGCCAGTAGTAAAAAAACAGGGGTATACCAGCCCCAGCATTTT
>-|-|TRBV5-1|TRBJ2-3
CASSPLLGRGTDTQYF
TGCGCCAGCAGCCCCCTCCTGGGGCGAGGCACAGATACGCAGTATTTT
>TRBD1|-|TRBV5-6|TRBJ2-3
CASSFGTAPSTDTQYF
TGTGCCAGCAGCTTCGGGACAGCCCCGAGCACAGATACGCAGTATTTT
>-|-|TRBV6-5|TRBJ2-5
CASSPRFNQETQYF
TGTGCCAGCAGTCCGAGATTTAACCAAGAGACCCAGTACTTC
>-|-|TRBV5-1|TRBJ1-1
CASSLMIREEAFF
TGCGCCAGCAGCTTAATGATCAGGGAGGAAGCTTTCTTT
>-|-|TRBV5-4|TRBJ1-2
CASSLRGRSYGYTF
TGTGCCAGCAGCTTGCGAGGGCGGAGCTATGGCTACACCTTC
>TRBD2|-|TRBV19|TRBJ2-1
CASRTPGLAGDEQFF
TGTGCCAGTAGGACCCCGGGACTAGCAGGAGATGAGCAGTTCTTC
>-|-|TRBV2|TRBJ1-6
CASSDRQRGADSPLHF
TGTGCCAGCAGTGATCGACAGCGCGGTGCGGATTCACCCCTCCACTTT
>-|-|TRBV5-1|TRBJ2-1
CASSPSHNEQFF
TGCGCCAGCTCCCCTAGCCACAATGAGCAGTTCTTC
>TRBD1|-|TRBV7-3|TRBJ1-1
CASSPRTGPATEAFF
TGTGCCAGCAGCCCGCGGACAGGGCCAGCCACTGAAGCTTTCTTT
>TRBD1|-|TRBV6-5|TRBJ2-1
CASRRQGFNEQFF
TGTGCCAGCAGACGACAGGGTTTCAATGAGCAGTTCTTC
>TRBD1|-|TRBV5-6|TRBJ1-6
CASSLGQAWSPLHF
TGTGCCAGCAGCCTGGGACAGGCGTGGTCACCCCTCCACTTT
>-|-|TRBV29-1|TRBJ1-5
CSVKQGNQPQHF
TGCAGCGTCAAACAGGGCAATCAGCCCCAGCATTTT
>-|once|TRBV11-3|TRBJ1-5
CASSLGGMSNQPQHF
TGTGCCAGCAGCTTAGGGGGGATGAGCAATCAGCCCCAGCATTTT
>TRBD2|-|TRBV14|TRBJ2-7
CASSQGVAGRTYEQYF
TGTGCCAGCAGCCAAGGGGTAGCGGGAAGGACCTACGAGCAGTACTTC
>-|-|TRBV9|TRBJ2-3
CASTENIGLSTDTQYF
TGTGCCAGCACCGAAAACATCGGGCTAAGTACAGATACGCAGTATTTT
>TRBD2|-|TRBV5-1|TRBJ2-1
CASRPTSGPTYNEQFF
TGCGCCAGCAGGCCTACTAGCGGGCCTACCTACAATGAGCAGTTCTTC
>-|-|TRBV5-1|TRBJ2-3
CASSLTSPDTQYF
TGCGCCAGCAGCTTGACTAGCCCAGATACGCAGTATTTT
>TRBD1|-|TRBV28|TRBJ1-4
CASSEGGAFEKLFF
TGTGCCAGCAGCGAAGGGGGCGCTTTTGAAAAACTGTTTTTT
>-|-|TRBV2|TRBJ2-3
CASSDPSTDTQYF
TGTGCCAGCAGTGACCCATCCACAGATACGCAGTATTTT
>TRBD2|few|TRBV10-3|TRBJ2-3
CAISSAGGHGDTQYF
TGTGCCATCAGCTCAGCGGGGGGTCACGGAGATACGCAGTATTTT